Listed below are T cell receptor beta chains from one sample, sequenced in a study of T cells in Graves' hyperthyroidism and ophthalmopathy. TCRdb fed the multiplex PCR reads into MiXCR, producing one record per CDR3 protein. The sample has around 690,000 distinct CDR3 sequences; roughly 17% are singletons. Sequencing input: blood. Receptors originate from a man between 45 and 60 years old with Graves' hyperthyroidism. Each CDR3 is given without its conserved first and last residue. Fields, in order: V gene, CDR3 protein.

TRBV20-1 SARDQGGGYEQY
TRBV28 ASSQENSPLH
TRBV24-1 ATSDASLGRTDTQY
TRBV6-4 ASSYGAEQY
TRBV7-3 ASSVDSQNTEAF
TRBV5-1 ASSQQNDRLVGVGTQY
TRBV18 ASSGGSGNEKLF
TRBV12-3/TRBV12-4 ASSPTGGPAGELF
TRBV7-2 ASMQQGPSYSYEQY
TRBV28 ASSPGRVNYGYT
TRBV5-6 ASSSEGTKEETQY
TRBV20-1 SARTPSREAF
TRBV18 ASSPPTAGAYNEQF
TRBV20-1 SAREGLAGGADTQY
TRBV24-1 ATSGRGRETQY
TRBV24-1 ATSDSLGGSSYNEQF
TRBV19 ASSTQGFNQPQH
TRBV30 AWSVEGTPGAQH
TRBV10-2 ASSPEAGRLADTQY
TRBV28 ASRITGTGGSYEQY
TRBV11-2 ASSPLPGQGWHGYT
TRBV10-1 ASSPGLAGGPVYNEQF
TRBV7-9 ASDPRDRAGTGELF
TRBV28 ASSQGTDNSGNTIY
TRBV18 ASSSTSIGNYNEQF
TRBV6-1 ASRTDRATGLAVPSTDTQY
TRBV2 ASRTGKDTQY
TRBV4-3 ASSQDSPNLGEQY
TRBV30 AWSTGTKETQY
TRBV28 ASKVWAVSMNTEAF
TRBV4-2 ASSQSGTARQETQY
TRBV27 ASSTRLAGESNEQF
TRBV5-6 ASSLDRREKLF